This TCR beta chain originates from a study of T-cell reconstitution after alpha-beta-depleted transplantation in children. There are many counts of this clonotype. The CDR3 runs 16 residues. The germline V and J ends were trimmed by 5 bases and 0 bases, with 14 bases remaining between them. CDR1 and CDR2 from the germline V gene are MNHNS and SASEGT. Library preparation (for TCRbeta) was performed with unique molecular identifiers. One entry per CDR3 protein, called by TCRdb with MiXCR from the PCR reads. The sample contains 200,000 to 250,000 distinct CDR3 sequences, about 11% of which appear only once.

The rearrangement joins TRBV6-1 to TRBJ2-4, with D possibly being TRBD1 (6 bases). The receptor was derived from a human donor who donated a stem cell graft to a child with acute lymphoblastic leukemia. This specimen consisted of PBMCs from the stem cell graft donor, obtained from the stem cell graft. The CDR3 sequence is CASSSRDTLAKNIQYF. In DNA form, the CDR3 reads TGTGCCAGCAGTAGCCGGGACACCCTAGCCAAAAACATTCAGTACTTC.